A selection of T cell receptor beta chains follows, all from one sample in a study of blood T cell repertoires in COVID-19. TCRdb keeps only in-frame clones here, not all; method: immunoSEQ multiplex PCR. The repertoire consists of a few hundred thousand clones, with about 92% occurring once and the leading ten covering 18%. The sample taken for sequencing was PBMCs or T cells enriched from blood (not recorded which). These receptors were taken from a woman aged 25 to 39 who had recovered from COVID-19. Both conserved end residues are trimmed from each CDR3. A D gene is named only where the DNA matches it firmly.

TRBV7-9	TRBJ2-5	.	ASSGDEGKETQY
TRBV13	TRBJ1-1	TRBD1	ASSLGTGRLNTEAF
TRBV29-1	TRBJ1-2	.	SVTNFSGGYT
TRBV29-1	TRBJ1-1	.	SVEGPVKTEAF
TRBV7-9	TRBJ1-4	TRBD1	ASSLFGTGVEKLF
TRBV4-1	TRBJ2-1	TRBD2	ASSQVSGRTYNEQF
TRBV7-9	TRBJ2-1	TRBD2	ASSPSGTYNEQF
TRBV27	TRBJ2-7	.	ASSLYREIAEQY
TRBV4-1	TRBJ1-1	.	ASSQDSDRGAF
TRBV19	TRBJ2-3	TRBD2	ASSGLAGVDTQY
TRBV7-3	TRBJ1-2	.	ASSRQPNYGYT